What follows are 15 T cell receptor beta chains derived from one specimen sequenced in a study of response to subunit inactivated influenza vaccine. TCRdb used MiXCR to reprocess the RT-PCR reads, holding one entry per CDR3 protein. The sample lists approximately 700,000 distinct CDR3 sequences; approximately 15% were seen once. The sequencing used PBMCs from blood, collected 12 days after vaccination. The source is a man aged 45-65 years who received an inactivated influenza vaccine.

On this clonotype: A much larger clone differs from this one at a single base, so this may be a read error. This chain joins TRBV29-1 and TRBJ2-7; no clear D gene. CDR1 is SQVTM, CDR2 ANQGSEA, per germline. The CDR3 consists of 12 residues. This chain's CDR3 is CNASRSNREQYF. In nucleotides, the CDR3 is TGCAACGCTTCTCGGTCCAATCGCGAGCAGTACTTC.

CDR3: CAWSVQAGNMFF. The DNA of the CDR3 is TGTGCCTGGAGTGTACAAGCCGGGAATATGTTTTTT. This rearrangement joins TRBV30 to TRBJ2-2; a possible D gene is TRBD2 (5 bases). Trimming removed 0 bases from V and 15 bases from J, with 14 bases in between. CDR3 length equals 12 residues. Germline values: CDR1 GTSNPN, CDR2 SVGIG (reference sequence).

The chain combines TRBV7-2 with TRBJ2-2; 8 bases agree with TRBD1. V was clipped by 4 bases and J by 3 bases; unmatched bases: 10. This CDR3 has 17 residues. Germline assignment: CDR1 SGHTA and CDR2 FQGNSA. CDR3 bases: TGTGCCAGCAGCTCTGCCCGGGGGACAGGTCACACCGGGGAGCTGTTTTTT. Residues: CASSSARGTGHTGELFF.

V and J are TRBV27 and TRBJ2-3; perhaps D is TRBD1 or TRBD2 (5 bases each). The germline gives CDR1 MNHEY, CDR2 SMNVEV (reference sequence). The CDR3 extends over 13 amino acids. Trimming removed 2 bases from V and 7 bases from J, with 10 bases in between. The DNA for the CDR3 is TGTGCCAGCAGTTTAATGGGGGAAAATACGCAGTATTTT. It yields the protein CASSLMGENTQYF.

A few counts support this clonotype. The chain combines TRBV7-2 with TRBJ2-1; TRBD2 might be the D (5 bases). The V gene's germline CDR1 is SGHTA and CDR2 FQGNSA. With 0 bases removed from V and 0 bases from J, the gap between germline ends came to 15 bases. This CDR3 is 18 amino acids long. The DNA for the CDR3 is TGTGCCAGCAGCTTAGCCGCGGGTACCGCTAGCTCCTACAATGAGCAGTTCTTC. This sequence encodes CASSLAAGTASSYNEQFF.

The chain uses TRBV20-1 and TRBJ2-1; 7 bases agree with TRBD2. CDR3 length: 15 amino acids. CDR1 and CDR2 from the germline V gene are DFQATT and SNEGSKA (reference sequence). The V gene end was trimmed by 0 bases and the J gene end by 7 bases; junction bases not matched to a gene: 9. The CDR3 DNA reads as TGCAGTGCTAGAGATCGAGGGAGGGCCAGTAATGAGCAGTTCTTC. This encodes CSARDRGRASNEQFF.

This clonotype was counted between two and nine times. V usage is TRBV10-3 and J usage is TRBJ2-2; D not certain. The CDR3 consists of 16 residues. Germline lookup yields CDR1 ENHRY and CDR2 SYGVKD. V dropped 4 bases and J dropped 7 bases, with 19 bases sitting between them. The CDR3 DNA is TGTGCCATCAGTGCAACCTCGAAGGAGTTTGTCGGGGAGCTGTTTTTT. Amino acids: CAISATSKEFVGELFF.

The chain joins TRBV7-2 to TRBJ1-3, with D uncertain. CDR3 length: 15 amino acids. Trimming pared 4 bases from V and 0 bases from J, leaving 10 bases between. Germline V gives CDR1 SGHTA, CDR2 FQGNSA. CDR3 amino acids: CASSSRTGSGNTIYF. The DNA for the CDR3 is TGTGCCAGCAGCTCACGGACGGGCTCTGGAAACACCATATATTTT. The variable domain in full, with the rest retrieved from reference TRBV7-2 and TRBJ1-3, is GAGVSQSPSNKVTEKGKDVELRCDPISGHTALYWYRQSLGQGLEFLIYFQGNSAPDKSGLPSDRFSAERTGGSVSTLTIQRTQQEDSAVYLCASSSRTGSGNTIYFGEGSWLTVV.

This chain joins TRBV6-1 and TRBJ1-6; D is unclear. The V gene lost 5 bases and the J gene lost 6 bases, with 17 bases spanning the gap. Germline V CDR1 and CDR2: MNHNS, SASEGT. This CDR3 has 16 residues. The CDR3 loop is CASSKRRELFNSPLHF. The DNA for the CDR3 is TGTGCCAGCAGTAAACGAAGGGAATTGTTTAATTCACCCCTCCACTTT.

The rearrangement links TRBV7-8 to TRBJ2-2; 14 bases line up with TRBD2. Germline CDR1 is SGHVS and CDR2 is FQNEAQ. CDR3 length: 20 amino acids. Losses at the gene ends were 5 bases for V and 3 bases for J; bases not matched to a gene: 14. The CDR3 DNA reads TGTGCCAGCAGCCGGTATAGGACTAGCGGGAGGTTGGCTGACACCGGGGAGCTGTTTTTT. Its translation: CASSRYRTSGRLADTGELFF.

This clonotype was seen a handful of times. This chain connects TRBV3-1 to TRBJ2-3; maybe TRBD1 (5 bases). Germline V CDR1 and CDR2: LGHDT, YNNKEL (reference sequence). The germline V and J ends were trimmed by 4 bases and 2 bases, with 13 bases remaining between them. The CDR3 runs to 15 residues. DNA for the CDR3: TGTGCCAGCAGCCGCCTTCAGGGCAACACAGATACGCAGTATTTT. Protein product: CASSRLQGNTDTQYF.

V is TRBV6-2 or TRBV6-3 and J is TRBJ2-1, with 9 bases identical to TRBD2. Per the germline V gene, CDR1 is MNHEY and CDR2 is SVGEGT. This CDR3 contains 17 residues. Trimming at V came to 7 bases and at J to 5 bases, leaving 15 bases not matched to a gene. CDR3 in DNA: TGTGCCAGCACCACACGAAGACTAGCGGTACAAAACAATGAGCAGTTCTTC. Protein: CASTTRRLAVQNNEQFF.

V usage is TRBV7-6 and J usage is TRBJ2-3; 9 bases line up with TRBD2. The CDR3 consists of 18 residues. CDR1 is SGHVS, CDR2 FNYEAQ, per germline. The V and J ends lost 5 bases and 1 base, in that order; junction bases with no gene match: 13. CDR3 nucleotides: TGTGCCAGCAGCGGCGCGGGCAAGCTAGCGGGGCGCACAGATACGCAGTATTTT. This translates into CASSGAGKLAGRTDTQYF.

This clonotype was counted a single time. This chain joins TRBV9 and TRBJ2-2; D is ambiguous. CDR3 size: 15 residues. Germline lookup yields CDR1 SGDLS and CDR2 YYNGEE. V was cut by 1 base and J by 2 bases, with 9 bases left in between. Here the CDR3 DNA reads TGTGCCAGCAGCGTAAATCACGCTAACACCGGGGAGCTGTTTTTT. It encodes CASSVNHANTGELFF.

This sequence joins TRBV6-1 and TRBJ1-2; 8 bases fit TRBD1. CDR1 is MNHNS, CDR2 SASEGT, per germline. The CDR3 covers 14 residues. The junction had 5 bases not matched to a gene; V was cut back by 7 bases and J by 1 base. The CDR3 sequence: CASTPDRGNYGYTF. The DNA for the CDR3 is TGTGCCAGCACTCCTGACAGGGGTAACTATGGCTACACCTTC.